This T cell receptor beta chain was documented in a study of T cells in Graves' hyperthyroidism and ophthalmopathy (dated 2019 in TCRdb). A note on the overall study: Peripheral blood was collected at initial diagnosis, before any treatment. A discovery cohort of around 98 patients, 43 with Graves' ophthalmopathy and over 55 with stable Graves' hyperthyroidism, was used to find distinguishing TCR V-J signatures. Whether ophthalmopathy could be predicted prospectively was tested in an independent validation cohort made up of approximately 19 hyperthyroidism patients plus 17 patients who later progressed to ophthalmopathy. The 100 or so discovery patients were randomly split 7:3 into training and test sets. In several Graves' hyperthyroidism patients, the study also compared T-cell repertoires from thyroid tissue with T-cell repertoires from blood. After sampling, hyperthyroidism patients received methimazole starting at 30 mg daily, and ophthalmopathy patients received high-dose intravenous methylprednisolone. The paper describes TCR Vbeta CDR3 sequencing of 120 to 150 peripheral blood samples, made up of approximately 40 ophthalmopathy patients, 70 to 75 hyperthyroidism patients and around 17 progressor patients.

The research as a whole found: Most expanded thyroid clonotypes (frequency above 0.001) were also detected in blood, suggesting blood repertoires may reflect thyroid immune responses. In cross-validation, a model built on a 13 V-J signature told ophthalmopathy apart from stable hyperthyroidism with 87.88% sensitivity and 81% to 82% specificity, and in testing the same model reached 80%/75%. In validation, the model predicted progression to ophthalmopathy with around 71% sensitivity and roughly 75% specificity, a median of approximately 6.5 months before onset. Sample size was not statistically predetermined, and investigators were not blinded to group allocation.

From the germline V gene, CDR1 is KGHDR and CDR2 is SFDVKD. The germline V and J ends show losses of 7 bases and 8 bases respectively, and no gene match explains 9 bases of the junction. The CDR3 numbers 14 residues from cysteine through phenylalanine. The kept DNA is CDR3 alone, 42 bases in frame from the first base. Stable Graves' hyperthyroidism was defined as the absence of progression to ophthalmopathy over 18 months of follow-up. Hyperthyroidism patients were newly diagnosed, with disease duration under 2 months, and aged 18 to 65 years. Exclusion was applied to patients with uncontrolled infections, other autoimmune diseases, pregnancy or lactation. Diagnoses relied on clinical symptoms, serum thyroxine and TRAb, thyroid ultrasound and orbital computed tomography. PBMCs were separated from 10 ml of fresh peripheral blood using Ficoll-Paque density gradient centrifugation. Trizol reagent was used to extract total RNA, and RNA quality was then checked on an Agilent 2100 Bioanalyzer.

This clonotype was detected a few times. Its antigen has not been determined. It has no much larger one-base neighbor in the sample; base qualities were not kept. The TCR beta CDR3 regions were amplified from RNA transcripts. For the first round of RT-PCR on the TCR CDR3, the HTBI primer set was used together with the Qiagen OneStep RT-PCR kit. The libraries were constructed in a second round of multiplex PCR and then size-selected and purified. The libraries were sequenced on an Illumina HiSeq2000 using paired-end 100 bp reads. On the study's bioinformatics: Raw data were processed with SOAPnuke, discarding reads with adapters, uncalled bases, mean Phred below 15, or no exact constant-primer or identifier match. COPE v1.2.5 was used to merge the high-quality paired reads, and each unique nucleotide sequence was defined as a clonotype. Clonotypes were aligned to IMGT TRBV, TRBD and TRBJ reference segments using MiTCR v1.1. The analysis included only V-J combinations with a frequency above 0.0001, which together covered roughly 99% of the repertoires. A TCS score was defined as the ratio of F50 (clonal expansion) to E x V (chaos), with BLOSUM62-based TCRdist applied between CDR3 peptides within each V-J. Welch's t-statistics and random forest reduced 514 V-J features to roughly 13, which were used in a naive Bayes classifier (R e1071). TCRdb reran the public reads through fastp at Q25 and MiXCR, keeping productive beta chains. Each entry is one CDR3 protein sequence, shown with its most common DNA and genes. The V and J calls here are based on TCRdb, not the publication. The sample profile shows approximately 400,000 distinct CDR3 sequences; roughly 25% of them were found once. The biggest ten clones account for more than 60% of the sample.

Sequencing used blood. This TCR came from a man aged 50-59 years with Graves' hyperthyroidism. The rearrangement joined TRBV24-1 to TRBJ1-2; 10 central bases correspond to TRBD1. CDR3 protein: CATRDTTGGLGYTF. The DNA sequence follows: TGTGCCACCAGGGACACGACAGGGGGCCTCGGCTACACCTTC.